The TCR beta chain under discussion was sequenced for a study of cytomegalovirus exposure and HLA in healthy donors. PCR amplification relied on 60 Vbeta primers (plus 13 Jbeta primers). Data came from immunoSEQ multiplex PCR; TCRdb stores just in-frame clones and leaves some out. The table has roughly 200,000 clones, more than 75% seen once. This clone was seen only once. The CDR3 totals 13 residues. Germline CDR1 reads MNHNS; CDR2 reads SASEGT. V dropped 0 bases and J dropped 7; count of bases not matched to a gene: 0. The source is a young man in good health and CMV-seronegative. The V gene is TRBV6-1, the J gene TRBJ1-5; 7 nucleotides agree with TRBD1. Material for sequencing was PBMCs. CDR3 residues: CASSEAGGQPQHF. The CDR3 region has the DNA TGTGCCAGCAGTGAAGCAGGGGGCCAGCCCCAGCATTTT.